In its sample, the clone carrying this T cell receptor beta chain was seen a few times. Germline CDR1 and CDR2: MDHEN and SYDVKM. The CDR3 spans 17 residues. V lost 1 base to trimming and J lost 0 bases, with 16 bases between them. RNA transcripts were the template for amplifying TCR beta CDR3 regions. First-round RT-PCR with HTBI primers amplified the TCR CDR3 region. TCRdb reprocessed the multiplex PCR reads with MiXCR, giving one entry per CDR3 protein. The sample records about half a million distinct CDR3 sequences, about a fifth being singletons. These data belong to a study of T cells in Graves' hyperthyroidism and ophthalmopathy. Reasons for excluding patients were uncontrolled infection, other autoimmune disease, pregnancy or lactation.

Sequenced material: blood. This sequence originates from a man younger than 30 with Graves' hyperthyroidism. The gene calls are TRBV28 and TRBJ2-7; D may be TRBD2 (6 bases). The CDR3 reads CASSLLFGGISSYEQYF. CDR3 sequence (DNA): TGTGCCAGCAGTTTATTGTTCGGCGGGATTAGCTCCTACGAGCAGTACTTC.